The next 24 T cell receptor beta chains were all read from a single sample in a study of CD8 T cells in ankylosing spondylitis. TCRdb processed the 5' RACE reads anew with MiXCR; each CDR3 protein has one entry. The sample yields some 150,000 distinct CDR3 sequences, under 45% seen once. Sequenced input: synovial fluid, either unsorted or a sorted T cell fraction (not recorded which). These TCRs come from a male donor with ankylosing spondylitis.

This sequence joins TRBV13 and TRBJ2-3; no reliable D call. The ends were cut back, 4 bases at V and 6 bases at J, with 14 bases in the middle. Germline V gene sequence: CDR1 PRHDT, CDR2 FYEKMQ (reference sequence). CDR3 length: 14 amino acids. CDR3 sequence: CASSSDAPADTQYF. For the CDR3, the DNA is TGTGCCAGCAGCTCGGACGCACCCGCGGATACGCAGTATTTT.

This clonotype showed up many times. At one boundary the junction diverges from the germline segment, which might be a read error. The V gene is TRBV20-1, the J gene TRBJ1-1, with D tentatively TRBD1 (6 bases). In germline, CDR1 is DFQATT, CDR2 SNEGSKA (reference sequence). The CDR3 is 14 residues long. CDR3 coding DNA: TGCAGTGCCAGAGGGGGGACTGGGGACACTGAAGCTTTCTTT. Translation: CSARGGTGDTEAFF.

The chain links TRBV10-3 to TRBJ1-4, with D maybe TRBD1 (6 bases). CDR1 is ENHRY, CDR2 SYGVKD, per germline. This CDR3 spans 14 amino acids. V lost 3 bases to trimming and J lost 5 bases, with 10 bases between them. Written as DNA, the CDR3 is TGTGCCATCAGTGAACAGGGAGGGAATGAAAAACTGTTTTTT. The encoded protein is CAISEQGGNEKLFF.

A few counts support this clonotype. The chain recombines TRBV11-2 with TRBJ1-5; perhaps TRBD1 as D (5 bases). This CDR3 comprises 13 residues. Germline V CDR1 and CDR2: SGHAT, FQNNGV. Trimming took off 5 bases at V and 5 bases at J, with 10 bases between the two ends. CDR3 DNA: TGTGCCAGCAGCCCCGTGGGGGATCAGCCCCAGCATTTT. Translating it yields CASSPVGDQPQHF.

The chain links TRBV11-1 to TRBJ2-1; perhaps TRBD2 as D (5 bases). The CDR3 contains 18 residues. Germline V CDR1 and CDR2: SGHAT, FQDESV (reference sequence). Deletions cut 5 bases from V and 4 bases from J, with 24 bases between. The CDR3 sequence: CASSPEGGSIQFYNEQFF. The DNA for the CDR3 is TGTGCCAGCAGCCCTGAGGGTGGGTCAATCCAATTTTACAATGAGCAGTTCTTC.

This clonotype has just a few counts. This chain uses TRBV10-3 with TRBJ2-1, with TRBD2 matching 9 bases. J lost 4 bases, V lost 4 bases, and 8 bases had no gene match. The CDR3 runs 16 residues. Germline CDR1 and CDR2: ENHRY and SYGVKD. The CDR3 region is CAISAVVAGAYNEQFF. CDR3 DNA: TGTGCCATCAGTGCGGTGGTAGCGGGGGCATACAATGAGCAGTTCTTC.

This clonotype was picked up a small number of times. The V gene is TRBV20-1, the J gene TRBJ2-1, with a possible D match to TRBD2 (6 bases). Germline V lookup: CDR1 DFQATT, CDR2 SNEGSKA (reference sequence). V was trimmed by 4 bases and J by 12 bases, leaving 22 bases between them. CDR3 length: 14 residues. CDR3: CSATGTHLRIGQFF. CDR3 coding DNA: TGCAGTGCTACCGGGACTCATCTTAGGATCGGGCAGTTCTTC.

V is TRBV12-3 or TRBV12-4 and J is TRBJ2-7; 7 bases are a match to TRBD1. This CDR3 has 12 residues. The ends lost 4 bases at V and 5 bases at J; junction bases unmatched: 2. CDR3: CASSWTGHEQYF. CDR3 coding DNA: TGTGCCAGCAGTTGGACAGGTCACGAGCAGTACTTC.

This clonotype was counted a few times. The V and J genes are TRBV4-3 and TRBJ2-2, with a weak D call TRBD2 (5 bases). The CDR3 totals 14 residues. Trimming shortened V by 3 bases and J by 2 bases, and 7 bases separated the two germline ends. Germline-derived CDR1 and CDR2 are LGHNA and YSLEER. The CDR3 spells CASSHGLNTGELFF. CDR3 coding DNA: TGCGCCAGCAGCCATGGACTTAACACCGGGGAGCTGTTTTTT.

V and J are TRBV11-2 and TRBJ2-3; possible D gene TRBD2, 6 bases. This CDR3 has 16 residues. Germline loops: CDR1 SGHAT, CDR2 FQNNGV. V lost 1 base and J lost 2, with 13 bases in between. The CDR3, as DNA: TGTGCCAGCAGCTTAGGCCCCGGGAGCTTCACAGATACGCAGTATTTT. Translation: CASSLGPGSFTDTQYF.

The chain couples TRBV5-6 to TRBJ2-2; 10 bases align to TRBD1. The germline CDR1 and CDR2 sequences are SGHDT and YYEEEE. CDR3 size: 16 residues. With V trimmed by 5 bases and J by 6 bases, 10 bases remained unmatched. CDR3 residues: CASRYDGTGVAGELFF. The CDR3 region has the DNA TGTGCCAGCAGATATGACGGGACAGGGGTCGCCGGGGAGCTGTTTTTT.

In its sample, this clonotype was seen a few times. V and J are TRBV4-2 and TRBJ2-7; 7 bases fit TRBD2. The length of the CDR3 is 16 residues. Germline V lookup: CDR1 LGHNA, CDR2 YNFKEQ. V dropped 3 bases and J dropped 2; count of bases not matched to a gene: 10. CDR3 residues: CASSQGSSGDPYEQYF. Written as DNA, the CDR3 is TGTGCCAGCAGCCAGGGGTCTAGCGGAGATCCCTACGAGCAGTACTTC.

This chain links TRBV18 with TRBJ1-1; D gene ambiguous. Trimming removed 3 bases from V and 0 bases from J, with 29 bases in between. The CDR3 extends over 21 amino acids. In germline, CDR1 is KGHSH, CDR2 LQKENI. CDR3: CASSPFPGVLHSEIMNTEAFF. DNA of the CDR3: TGTGCCAGCTCACCCTTTCCGGGTGTATTGCACAGTGAAATTATGAACACTGAAGCTTTCTTT. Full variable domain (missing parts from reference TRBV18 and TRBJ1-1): NAGVMQNPRHLVRRRGQEARLRCSPMKGHSHVYWYRQLPEEGLKFMVYLQKENIIDESGMPKERFSAEFPKEGPSILRIQQVVRGDSAAYFCASSPFPGVLHSEIMNTEAFFGQGTRLTVV.

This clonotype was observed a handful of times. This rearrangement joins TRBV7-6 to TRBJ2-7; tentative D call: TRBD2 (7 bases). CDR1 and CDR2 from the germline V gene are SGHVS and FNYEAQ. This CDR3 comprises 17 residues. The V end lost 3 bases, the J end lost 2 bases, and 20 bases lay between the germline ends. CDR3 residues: CASSFIRAPGGPYEQYF. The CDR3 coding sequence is TGTGCCAGCAGCTTTATAAGAGCCCCGGGGGGCCCCTACGAGCAGTACTTC.

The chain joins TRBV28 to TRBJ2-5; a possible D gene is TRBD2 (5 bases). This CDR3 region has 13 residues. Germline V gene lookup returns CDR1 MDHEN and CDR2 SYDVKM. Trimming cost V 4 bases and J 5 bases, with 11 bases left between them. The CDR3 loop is CASSYEGLETQYF. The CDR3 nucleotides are TGTGCCAGCAGTTACGAGGGCTTGGAGACCCAGTACTTC.

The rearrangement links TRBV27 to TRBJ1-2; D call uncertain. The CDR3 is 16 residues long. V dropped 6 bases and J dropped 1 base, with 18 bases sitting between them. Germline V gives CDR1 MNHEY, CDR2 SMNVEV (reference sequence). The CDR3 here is CASSPCAADYNYGYTF. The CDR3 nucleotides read TGTGCCAGCAGCCCTTGCGCGGCAGATTATAACTATGGCTACACCTTC.

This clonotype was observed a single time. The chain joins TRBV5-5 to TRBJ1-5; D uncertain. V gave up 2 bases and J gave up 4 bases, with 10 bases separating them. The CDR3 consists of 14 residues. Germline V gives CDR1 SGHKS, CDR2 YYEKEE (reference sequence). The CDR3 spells CASSLKAGNQPQHF. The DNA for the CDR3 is TGTGCCAGCAGCTTAAAAGCCGGTAATCAGCCCCAGCATTTT. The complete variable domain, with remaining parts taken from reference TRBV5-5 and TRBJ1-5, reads DAGVTQSPTHLIKTRGQQVTLRCSPISGHKSVSWYQQVLGQGPQFIFQYYEKEERGRGNFPDRFSARQFPNYSSELNVNALLLGDSALYLCASSLKAGNQPQHFGDGTRLSIL.

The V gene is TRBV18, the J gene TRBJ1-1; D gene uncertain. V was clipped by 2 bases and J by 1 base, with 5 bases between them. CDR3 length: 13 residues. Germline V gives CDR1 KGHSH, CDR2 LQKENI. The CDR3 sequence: CASSPGRNTEAFF. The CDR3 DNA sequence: TGTGCCAGCTCACCAGGCAGGAACACTGAAGCTTTCTTT.

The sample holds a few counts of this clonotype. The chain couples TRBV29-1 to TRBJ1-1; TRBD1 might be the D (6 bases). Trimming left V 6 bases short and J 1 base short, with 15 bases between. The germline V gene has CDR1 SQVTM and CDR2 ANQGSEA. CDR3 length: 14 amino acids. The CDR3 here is CSVLGRGGNTEAFF. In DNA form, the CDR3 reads TGCAGCGTACTAGGTAGGGGGGGGAACACTGAAGCTTTCTTT. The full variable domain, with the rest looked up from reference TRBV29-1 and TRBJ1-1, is SAVISQKPSRDICQRGTSLTIQCQVDSQVTMMFWYRQQPGQSLTLIATANQGSEATYESGFVIDKFPISRPNLTFSTLTVSNMSPEDSSIYLCSVLGRGGNTEAFFGQGTRLTVV.

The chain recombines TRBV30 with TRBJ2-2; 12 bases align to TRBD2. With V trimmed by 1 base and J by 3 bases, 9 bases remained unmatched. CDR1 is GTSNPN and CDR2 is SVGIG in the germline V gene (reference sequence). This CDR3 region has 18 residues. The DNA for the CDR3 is TGTGCCTGGAGTGGGTTGTCTAGCGGGAGGGCGGACACCGGGGAGCTGTTTTTT. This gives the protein CAWSGLSSGRADTGELFF.

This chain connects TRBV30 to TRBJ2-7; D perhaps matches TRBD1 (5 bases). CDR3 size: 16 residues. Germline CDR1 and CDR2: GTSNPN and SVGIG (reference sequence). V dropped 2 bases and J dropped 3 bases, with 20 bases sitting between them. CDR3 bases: TGTGCCTGGAGTCTCCCCCTTAGACAGAATGGCTACGAGCAGTACTTC. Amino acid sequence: CAWSLPLRQNGYEQYF.

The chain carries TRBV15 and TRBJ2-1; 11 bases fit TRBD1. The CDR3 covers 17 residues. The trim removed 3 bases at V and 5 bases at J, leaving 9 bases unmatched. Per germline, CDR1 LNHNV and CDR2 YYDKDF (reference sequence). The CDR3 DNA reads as TGTGCCACCAGCAGGGGGACAGGGGGAGTCTTAAACAATGAGCAGTTCTTC. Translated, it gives CATSRGTGGVLNNEQFF. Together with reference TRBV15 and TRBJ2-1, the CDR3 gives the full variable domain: DAMVIQNPRYQVTQFGKPVTLSCSQTLNHNVMYWYQQKSSQAPKLLFHYYDKDFNNEADTPDNFQSRRPNTSFCFLDIRSPGLGDTAMYLCATSRGTGGVLNNEQFFGPGTRLTVL.

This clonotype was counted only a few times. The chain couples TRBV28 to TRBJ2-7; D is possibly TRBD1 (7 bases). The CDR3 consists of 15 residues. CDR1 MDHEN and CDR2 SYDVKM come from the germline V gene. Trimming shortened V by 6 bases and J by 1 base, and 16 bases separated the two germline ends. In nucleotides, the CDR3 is TGTGCCAGCAGCCCGACAGGGACTGGGTCCTACGAGCAGTACTTC. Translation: CASSPTGTGSYEQYF. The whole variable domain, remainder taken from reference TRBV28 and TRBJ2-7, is DVKVTQSSRYLVKRTGEKVFLECVQDMDHENMFWYRQDPGLGLRLIYFSYDVKMKEKGDIPEGYSVSREKKERFSLILESASTNQTSMYLCASSPTGTGSYEQYFGPGTRLTVT.

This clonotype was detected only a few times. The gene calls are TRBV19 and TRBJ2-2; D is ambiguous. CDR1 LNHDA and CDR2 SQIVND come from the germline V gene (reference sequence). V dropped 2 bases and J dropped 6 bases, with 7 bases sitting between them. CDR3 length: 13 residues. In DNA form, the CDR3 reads TGTGCCAGTAGTATACGTCGCCCCGGGGAGCTGTTTTTT. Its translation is CASSIRRPGELFF.